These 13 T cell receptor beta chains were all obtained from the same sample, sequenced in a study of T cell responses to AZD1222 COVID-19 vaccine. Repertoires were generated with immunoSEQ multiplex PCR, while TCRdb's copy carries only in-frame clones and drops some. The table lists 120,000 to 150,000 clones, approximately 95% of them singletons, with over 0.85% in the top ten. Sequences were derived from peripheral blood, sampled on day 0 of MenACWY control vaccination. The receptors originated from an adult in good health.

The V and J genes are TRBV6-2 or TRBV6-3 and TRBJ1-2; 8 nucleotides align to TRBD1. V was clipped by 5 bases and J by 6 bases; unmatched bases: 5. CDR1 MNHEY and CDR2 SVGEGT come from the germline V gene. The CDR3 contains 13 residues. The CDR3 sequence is CASSGQGYNGYTF. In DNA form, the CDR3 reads TGTGCCAGCAGTGGACAGGGTTATAATGGCTACACCTTC.

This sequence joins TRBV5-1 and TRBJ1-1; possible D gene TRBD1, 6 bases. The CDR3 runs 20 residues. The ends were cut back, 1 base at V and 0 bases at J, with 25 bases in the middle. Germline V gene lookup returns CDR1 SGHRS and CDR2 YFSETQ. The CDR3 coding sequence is TGCGCCAGCAGCTTGAGCTTAGCGGGGGGCGTAGTGGGCATGAACACTGAAGCTTTCTTT. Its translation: CASSLSLAGGVVGMNTEAFF.

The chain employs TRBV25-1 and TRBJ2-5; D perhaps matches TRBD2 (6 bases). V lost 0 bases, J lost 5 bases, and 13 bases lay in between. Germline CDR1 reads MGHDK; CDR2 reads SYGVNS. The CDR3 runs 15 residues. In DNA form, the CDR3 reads TGTGCCAGCAGTGAATATTTAATAGCGGTCGAGACCCAGTACTTC. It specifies CASSEYLIAVETQYF.

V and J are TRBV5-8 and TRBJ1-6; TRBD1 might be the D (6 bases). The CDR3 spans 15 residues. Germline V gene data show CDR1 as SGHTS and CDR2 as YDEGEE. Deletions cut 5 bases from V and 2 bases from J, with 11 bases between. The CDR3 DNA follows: TGTGCCAGCAGTTTACAGGGCCCCTATAATTCACCCCTCCACTTT. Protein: CASSLQGPYNSPLHF.

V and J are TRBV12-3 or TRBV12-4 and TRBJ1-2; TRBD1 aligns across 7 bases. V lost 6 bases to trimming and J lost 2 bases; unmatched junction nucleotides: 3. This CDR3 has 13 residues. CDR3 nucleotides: TGTGCCAGCAGCTTGGGACAGAACTATGGCTACACCTTC. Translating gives CASSLGQNYGYTF.

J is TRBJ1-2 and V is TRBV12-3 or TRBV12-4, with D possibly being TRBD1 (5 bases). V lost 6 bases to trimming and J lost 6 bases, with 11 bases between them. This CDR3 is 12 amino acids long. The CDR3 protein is CASRSDSHGYTF. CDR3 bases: TGTGCCAGCAGGTCCGACAGTCATGGCTACACCTTC.

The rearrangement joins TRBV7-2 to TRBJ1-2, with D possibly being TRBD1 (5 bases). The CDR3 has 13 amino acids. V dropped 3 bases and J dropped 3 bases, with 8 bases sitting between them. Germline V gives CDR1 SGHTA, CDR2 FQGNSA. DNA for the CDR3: TGTGCCAGCAGCTTTCGAGGGGACTATGGCTACACCTTC. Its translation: CASSFRGDYGYTF.

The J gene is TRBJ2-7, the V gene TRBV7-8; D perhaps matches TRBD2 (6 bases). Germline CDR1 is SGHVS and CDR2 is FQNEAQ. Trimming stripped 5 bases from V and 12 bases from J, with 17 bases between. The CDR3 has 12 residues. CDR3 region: CASSPPGAGAYF. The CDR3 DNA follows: TGTGCCAGCAGCCCGCCCGGAGCGGGTGCGTACTTC.

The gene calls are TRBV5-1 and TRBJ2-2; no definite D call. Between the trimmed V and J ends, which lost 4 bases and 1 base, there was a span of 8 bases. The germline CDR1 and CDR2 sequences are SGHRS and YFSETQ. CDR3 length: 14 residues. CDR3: CASSRSQNTGELFF. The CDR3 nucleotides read TGCGCCAGCAGCAGGTCCCAGAACACCGGGGAGCTGTTTTTT.

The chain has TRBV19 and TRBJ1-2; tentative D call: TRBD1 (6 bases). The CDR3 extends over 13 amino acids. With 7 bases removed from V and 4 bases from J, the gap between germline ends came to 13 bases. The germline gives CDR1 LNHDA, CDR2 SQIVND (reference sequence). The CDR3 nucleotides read TGTGCCAGTACTCCAGGGGAAGTCTATGGCTACACCTTC. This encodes CASTPGEVYGYTF. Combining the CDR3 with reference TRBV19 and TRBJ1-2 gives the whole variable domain DGGITQSPKYLFRKEGQNVTLSCEQNLNHDAMYWYRQDPGQGLRLIYYSQIVNDFQKGDIAEGYSVSREKKESFPLTVTSAQKNPTAFYLCASTPGEVYGYTFGSGTRLTVV.

The CDR3 loop is CASSLDYTGTVYGYTF. The CDR3 region has the DNA TGTGCCAGCAGTTTAGACTATACCGGGACAGTCTATGGCTACACCTTC. The chain employs TRBV28 and TRBJ1-2; 7 bases align to TRBD1. This CDR3 spans 16 amino acids. The V gene's germline CDR1 is MDHEN and CDR2 SYDVKM. V shed 2 bases, J shed 4 bases, and the junction held 10 bases outside the gene matches.

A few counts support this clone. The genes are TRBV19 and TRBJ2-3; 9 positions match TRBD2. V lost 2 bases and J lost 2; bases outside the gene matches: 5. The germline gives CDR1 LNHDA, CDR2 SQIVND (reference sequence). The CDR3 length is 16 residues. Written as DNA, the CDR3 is TGTGCCAGTAGTATACGGCTAGCGGGGACCACAGATACGCAGTATTTT. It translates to CASSIRLAGTTDTQYF.

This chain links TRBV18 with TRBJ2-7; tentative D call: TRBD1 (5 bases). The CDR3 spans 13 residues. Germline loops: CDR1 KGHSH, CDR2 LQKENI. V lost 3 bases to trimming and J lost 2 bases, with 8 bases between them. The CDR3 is CASSPGPTYEQYF. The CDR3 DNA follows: TGTGCCAGCTCACCGGGGCCAACCTACGAGCAGTACTTC.